This note documents a single T cell receptor (beta chain) sequence. Its cognate antigen is unknown. The V end was cut by 6 bases, the J end by 5 bases, with 16 bases between. The CDR3 is 14 residues long. Via MiXCR, TCRdb re-called the PCR reads. Here the sample spans roughly 18,000 clones, 30% to 35% being singletons. Patients had received no treatment of any kind before thyroid surgery. This entry comes from a study of metastatic and nonmetastatic thyroid tumors. Study at large: Repertoire comparison spanned blood and tumor or nodule tissue of malignant and benign thyroid patients.

General study findings and limits: Malignant tumors reportedly showed significantly higher TCR beta diversity than benign nodules in both blood and tumor.

This clonotype was sampled from a female donor with papillary thyroid cancer or a benign thyroid nodule (not recorded which). Some clones in this sample may be carry-over from other donors' samples. Sequenced material: adjacent normal tissue. J is TRBJ2-5 and V is TRBV12-3 or TRBV12-4; D possibly corresponds to TRBD1 (6 bases). Here the CDR3 DNA reads TGTGCCAGCAGCCAAGGACAGCCCGGGGAGACCCAGTACTTC. Translated: CASSQGQPGETQYF.